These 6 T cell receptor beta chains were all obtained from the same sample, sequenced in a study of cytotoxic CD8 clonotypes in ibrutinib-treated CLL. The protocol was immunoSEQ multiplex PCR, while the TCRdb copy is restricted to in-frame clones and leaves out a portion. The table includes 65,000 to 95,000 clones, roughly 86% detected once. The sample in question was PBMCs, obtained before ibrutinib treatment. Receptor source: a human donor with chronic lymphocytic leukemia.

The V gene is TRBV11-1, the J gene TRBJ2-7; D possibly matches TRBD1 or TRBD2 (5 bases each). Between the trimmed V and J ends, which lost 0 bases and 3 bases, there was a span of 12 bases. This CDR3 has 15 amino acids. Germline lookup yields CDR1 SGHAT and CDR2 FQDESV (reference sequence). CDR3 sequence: CASSLAPGPIYEQYF. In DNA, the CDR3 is TGTGCCAGCAGCTTAGCCCCGGGACCGATCTACGAGCAGTACTTC.

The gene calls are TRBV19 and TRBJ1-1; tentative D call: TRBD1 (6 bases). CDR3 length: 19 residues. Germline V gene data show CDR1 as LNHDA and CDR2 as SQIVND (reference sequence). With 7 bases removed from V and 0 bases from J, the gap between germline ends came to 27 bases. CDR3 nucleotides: TGTGCCAGTAAAAGGGCAGGGGTAGTATATCTCGGCATGAACACTGAAGCTTTCTTT. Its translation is CASKRAGVVYLGMNTEAFF.

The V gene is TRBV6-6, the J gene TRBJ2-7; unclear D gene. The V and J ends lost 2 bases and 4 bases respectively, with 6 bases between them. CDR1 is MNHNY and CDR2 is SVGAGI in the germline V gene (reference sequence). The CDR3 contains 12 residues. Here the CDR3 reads CASSYGVYEQYF. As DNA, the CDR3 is TGTGCCAGCAGTTACGGTGTTTACGAGCAGTACTTC.

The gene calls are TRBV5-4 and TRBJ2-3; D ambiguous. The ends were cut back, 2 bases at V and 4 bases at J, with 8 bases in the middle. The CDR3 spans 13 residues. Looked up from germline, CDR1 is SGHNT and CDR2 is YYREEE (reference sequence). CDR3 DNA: TGTGCCAGCAGCTTTTGGCAGGCAGATACGCAGTATTTT. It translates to CASSFWQADTQYF.

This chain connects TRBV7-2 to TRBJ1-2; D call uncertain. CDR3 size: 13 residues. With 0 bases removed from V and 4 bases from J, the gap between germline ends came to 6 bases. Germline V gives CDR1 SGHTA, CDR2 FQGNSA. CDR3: CASSLARGYGYTF. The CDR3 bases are TGTGCCAGCAGCTTAGCGCGTGGCTATGGCTACACCTTC. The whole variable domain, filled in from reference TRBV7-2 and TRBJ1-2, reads GAGVSQSPSNKVTEKGKDVELRCDPISGHTALYWYRQSLGQGLEFLIYFQGNSAPDKSGLPSDRFSAERTGGSVSTLTIQRTQQEDSAVYLCASSLARGYGYTFGSGTRLTVV.

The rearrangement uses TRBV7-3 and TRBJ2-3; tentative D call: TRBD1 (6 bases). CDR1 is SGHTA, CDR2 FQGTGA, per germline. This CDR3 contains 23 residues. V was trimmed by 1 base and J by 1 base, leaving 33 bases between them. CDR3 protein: CASSLKAVLQGNSAETRTDTQYF. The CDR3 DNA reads TGTGCCAGCAGCTTAAAGGCGGTGTTACAGGGAAATTCTGCAGAAACCCGCACAGATACGCAGTATTTT.